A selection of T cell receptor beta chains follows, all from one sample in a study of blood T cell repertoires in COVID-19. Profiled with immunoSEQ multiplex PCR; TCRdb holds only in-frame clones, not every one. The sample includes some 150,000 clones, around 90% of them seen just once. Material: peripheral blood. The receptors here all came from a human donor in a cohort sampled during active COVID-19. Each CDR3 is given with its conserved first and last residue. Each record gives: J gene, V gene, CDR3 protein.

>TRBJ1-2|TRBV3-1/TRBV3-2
CASSHRTDYGYTF
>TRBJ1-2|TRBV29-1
CSVDLRTGKGYTF
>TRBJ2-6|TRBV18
CASSPRKTGYEAGANVLTF
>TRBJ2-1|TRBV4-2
CASSPKGGRAQGEQFF
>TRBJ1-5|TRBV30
CAWSSGFSDQPQHF
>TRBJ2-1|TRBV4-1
CASSHDLANSYNEQFF
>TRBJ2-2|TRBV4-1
CASSQAGLAGIRGGELFF
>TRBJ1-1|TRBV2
CASSLGGFNTEAFF
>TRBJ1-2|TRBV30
CAWTLEVPIGYTF
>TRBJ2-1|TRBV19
CASSAGLAGNNEQFF
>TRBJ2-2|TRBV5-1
CASSLDRANTGELFF
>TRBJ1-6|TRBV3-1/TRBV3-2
CASSQVSGKGPLHF
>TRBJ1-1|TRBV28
CASSLQRGSFF
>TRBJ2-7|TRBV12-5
CASGLGLAGVYEQYF
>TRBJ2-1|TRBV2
CASSPSTPPQFF
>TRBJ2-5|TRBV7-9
CASSAGQGSGEETQYF
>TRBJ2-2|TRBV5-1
CASSKRSLADFTGELFF
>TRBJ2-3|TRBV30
CAWRRGLAGGDTQYF
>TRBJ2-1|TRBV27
CASRKVGLEQFF
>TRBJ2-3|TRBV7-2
CASSWRLAGGKDTQYF
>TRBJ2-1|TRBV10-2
CASSESTGVGNEQFF
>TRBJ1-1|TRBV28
CASSPPDRAKTEAFF
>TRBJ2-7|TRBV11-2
CASSLEFGYEQYF
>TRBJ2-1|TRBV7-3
CASSLTGAGEQNEQFF
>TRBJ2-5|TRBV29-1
CSVEHRGRETQYF
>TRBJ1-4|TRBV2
CASSGDRGYEKLFF
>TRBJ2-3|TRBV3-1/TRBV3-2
CASSLSGGAGDTQYF
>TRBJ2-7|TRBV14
CASSQGTGLYEQYF
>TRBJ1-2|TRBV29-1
CSVEGERGGYTF
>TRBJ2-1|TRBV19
CASSIAGEVNEQFF
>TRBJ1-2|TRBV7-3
CASSPAGGNNYGYTF
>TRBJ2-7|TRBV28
CASSLGAPYEQYF
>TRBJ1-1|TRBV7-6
CASTVFSGVATEAFF
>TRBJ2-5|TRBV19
CASRGGQGGEETQYF
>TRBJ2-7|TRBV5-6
CASRNWANEQYF
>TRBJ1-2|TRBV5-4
CASSLVEIPNYGYTF
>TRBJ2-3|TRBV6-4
CASRILAKLTDTQYF
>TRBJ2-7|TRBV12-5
CASGFGTITTGEQYF
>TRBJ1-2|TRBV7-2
CASSLDRPYGYTF
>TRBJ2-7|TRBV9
CASSVVAAGGPYEQYF
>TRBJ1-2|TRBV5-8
CASSSSEGAPIYGYTF
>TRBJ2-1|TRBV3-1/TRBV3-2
CASSQVYGEQFF
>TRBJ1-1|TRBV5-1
CASSTQGGSTEAFF
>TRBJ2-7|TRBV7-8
CASSLERGGSYEQYF
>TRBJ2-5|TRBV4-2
CASSQDYGETQYF
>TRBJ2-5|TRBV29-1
CSVDLPLEQPYQETQYF
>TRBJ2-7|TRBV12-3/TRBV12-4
CASSGDSSYEQYF
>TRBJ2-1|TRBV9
CASSALLAGNSYNEQFF
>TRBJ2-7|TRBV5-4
CASSLGSPGQTYEQYF
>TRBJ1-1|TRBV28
CASSLRTEAFF
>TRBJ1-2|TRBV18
CASSGGQQGSYGYTF
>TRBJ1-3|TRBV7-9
CASSLPGQGNTIYF
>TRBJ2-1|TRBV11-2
CASSYVLAGAEQFF
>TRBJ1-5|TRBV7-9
CASSLGVMNSNQPQHF
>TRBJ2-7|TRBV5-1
CASSLIGPSYEQYF
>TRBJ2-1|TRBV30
CAWSGGTSWTLDPYNEQFF
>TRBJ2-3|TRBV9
CASSTWTSSTDTQYF
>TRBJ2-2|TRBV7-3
CASSSSRTLDTGELFF
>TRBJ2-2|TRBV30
CAWKGTSGGTGELFF